This T cell receptor beta chain was documented in a study of a mutant IDH1 vaccine in newly diagnosed glioma. Comment on this clone: Its antigen remains unidentified.

Germline assignment: CDR1 SGHRS and CDR2 YFSETQ. This CDR3 is built from 17 residues. V was pared by 4 bases and J by 4 bases, with 15 bases of the junction left unmatched. TCRdb's table, derived via immunoSEQ multiplex PCR, lists solely in-frame clones and lacks some. This repertoire shows about 65,000 clones, 70% to 90% found once; its top ten account for approximately 3.8%. As to time point: week 23, last vaccination. Topical imiquimod was applied with each vaccine dose, which held 300 ug of mutant IDH1 20-mer peptide. The chain links TRBV5-1 to TRBJ2-3; 7 bases fit TRBD2. The sequence came from a man aged 30-40 years with glioma. Here the sequenced sample was PBMCs, taken from a glioma patient whose treatment included an IDH1 peptide vaccine. The CDR3 protein is CASSPPSGVEVADTQYF. The CDR3 bases are TGCGCCAGCAGCCCCCCCAGCGGGGTGGAGGTTGCAGATACGCAGTATTTT.